Listed below are T cell receptor beta chains from one sample, sequenced in a study of vaccination and CD4 T cells after COVID-19. These receptors have no known antigen. TCRdb independently ran MiXCR on the PCR reads; one entry per CDR3 protein. Of 20,000 to 25,000 distinct CDR3 sequences listed, approximately 56% are singletons. Sample: CD4+ T cells from blood, cultured in vitro, taken after SARS-CoV-2 vaccination. The receptors originated from a human donor who received a COVID-19 vaccine. The CDR3 runs from the conserved cysteine through the conserved F or W.

cdr3_aa v_call
CATSRDIENNQPQHF TRBV15
CATSDWGGKGTSTDTQYF TRBV24-1
CASSLTGEGLDTQYF TRBV6-1
CASSQGGGLANEKLFF TRBV4-1
CASSLTPYTEAFF TRBV7-9
CASSLQMTGYYGYTF TRBV7-9
CATSDLGDRGRRDTQYF TRBV24-1
CASSYSGRRVGVTEAFF TRBV6-5
CTSSLRDGPFEAFF TRBV27
CASSQEGQYEQYF TRBV4-2
CASSLGQAYEKLFF TRBV7-8
CSARLAGDYQETQYF TRBV20-1
CSALAGGRTGELFF TRBV20-1
CAISEVRGLNRNYGYTF TRBV10-3
CASSRTGIRSSYNSPLHF TRBV12-3/TRBV12-4
CSATRLRDTQYF TRBV20-1
CASSERTTGQGSSPLHF TRBV7-3
CASSRTSGGAGELFF TRBV7-2
CASSATGGTDTQYF TRBV12-3/TRBV12-4
CAISSGTGSSYEQYF TRBV10-3
CATSKRVISGNTIYF TRBV15
CSARAGQGTGEQYF TRBV20-1
CSARGAVTTDTQYF TRBV20-1
CASSIMGGPTNEKLFF TRBV19
CASRESGSSSTDTQYF TRBV6-2/TRBV6-3
CASSWGLQGEENGYTF TRBV6-5
CASTRDGAQETQYF TRBV6-1
CATRTGTSGYNEQFF TRBV6-1
CAAGGGGGYTF TRBV10-3
CATSEAGQGKTDTQYF TRBV24-1
CASSLGWDRNTEAFF TRBV11-3
CASSDQTGPNTEAFF TRBV21-1
CASSPDPGSPPLHF TRBV5-1
CASSFYICSAVGFGGFNQPQHF TRBV7-9
CSAKGQYNSPLHF TRBV20-1
CASSFPTGELFF TRBV11-3
CASTPLGERNQPQHF TRBV19
CASSFAGTSGRETQYF TRBV27
CASSLVGGADTGELFF TRBV7-2
CASSGRQGGGYTF TRBV2
CASSHQRSPTGGAETQYF TRBV5-5
CSARDGGRGTDTQYF TRBV20-1
CASSLINRAYTF TRBV12-3/TRBV12-4
CASSPRKSRRGYGYTF TRBV19
CASSADWGAYNEQFF TRBV5-1
CASSYGGIKLNTEAFF TRBV6-5
CASSPDLAANTGELFF TRBV18
CASSDQISGGQGTDTQYF TRBV21-1
CASSPRTGENTEAFF TRBV7-9
CASSIAGQEEAFF TRBV19
CASSSPRGRPSTDTQYF TRBV27
CASSQRGAYNSPLHF TRBV12-3/TRBV12-4
CASSRRDRDTEAFF TRBV6-1